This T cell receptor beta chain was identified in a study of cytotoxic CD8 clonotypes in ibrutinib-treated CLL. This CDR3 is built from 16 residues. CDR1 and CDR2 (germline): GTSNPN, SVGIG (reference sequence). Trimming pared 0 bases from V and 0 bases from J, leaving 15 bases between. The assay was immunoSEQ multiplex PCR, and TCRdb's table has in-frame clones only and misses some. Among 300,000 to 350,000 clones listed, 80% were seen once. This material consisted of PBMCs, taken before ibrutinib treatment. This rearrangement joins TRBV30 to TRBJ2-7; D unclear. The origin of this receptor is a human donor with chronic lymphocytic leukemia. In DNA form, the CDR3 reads TGTGCCTGGAGTGTACTTGGTACCGAGAGCTCCTACGAGCAGTACTTC. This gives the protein CAWSVLGTESSYEQYF. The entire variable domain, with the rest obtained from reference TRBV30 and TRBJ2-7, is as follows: SQTIHQWPATLVQPVGSPLSLECTVEGTSNPNLYWYRQAAGRGLQLLFYSVGIGQISSEVPQNLSASRPQDRQFILSSKKLLLSDSGFYLCAWSVLGTESSYEQYFGPGTRLTVT.